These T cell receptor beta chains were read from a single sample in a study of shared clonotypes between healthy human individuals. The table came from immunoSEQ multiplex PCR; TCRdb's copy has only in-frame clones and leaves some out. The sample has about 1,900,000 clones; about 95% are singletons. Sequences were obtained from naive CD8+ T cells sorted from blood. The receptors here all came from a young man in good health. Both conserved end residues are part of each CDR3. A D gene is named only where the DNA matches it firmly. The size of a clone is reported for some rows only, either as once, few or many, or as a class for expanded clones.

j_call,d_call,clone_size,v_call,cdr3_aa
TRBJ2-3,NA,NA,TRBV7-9,CASSEIPDTQYF
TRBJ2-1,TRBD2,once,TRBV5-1,CASSFGAGGPHEQFF
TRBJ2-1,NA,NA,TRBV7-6,CASSLFMGGSSGNEQFF
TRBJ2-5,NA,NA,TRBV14,CASSPKVYQETQYF
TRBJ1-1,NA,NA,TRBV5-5,CARTCQVNTEAFF
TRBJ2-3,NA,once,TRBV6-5,CASSFLRGSTDTQYF
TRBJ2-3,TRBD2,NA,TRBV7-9,CASNGLAGVDGSTDTQYF
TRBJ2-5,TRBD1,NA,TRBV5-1,CASSSTGAGETQYF
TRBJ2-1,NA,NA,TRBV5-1,CASSLAGVNEQFF
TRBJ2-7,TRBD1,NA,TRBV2,CASSREVLGQGYEQYF
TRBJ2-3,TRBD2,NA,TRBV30,CAWSAIAGSTDTQYF
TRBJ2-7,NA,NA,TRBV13,CASSPGAGEQYF
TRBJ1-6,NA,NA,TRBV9,CASSQEVQATENSPLHF
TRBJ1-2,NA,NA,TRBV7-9,CASSAGAYGYTF
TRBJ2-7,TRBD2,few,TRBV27,CASSPGTSGRYEQYF
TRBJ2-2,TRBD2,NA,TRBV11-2,CASSTLLAAGELFF
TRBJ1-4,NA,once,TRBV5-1,CASSPGGDVLFF
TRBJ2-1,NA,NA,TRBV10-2,CASSEGQGLTYNEQFF
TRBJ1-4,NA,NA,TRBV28,CASSLFGTDNEKLFF
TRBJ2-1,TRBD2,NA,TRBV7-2,CASSLGGRGEQFF
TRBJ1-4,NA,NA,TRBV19,CASSRLDSATNEKLFF
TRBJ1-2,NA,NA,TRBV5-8,CASSLAGGSNYGYTF
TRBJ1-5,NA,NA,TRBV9,CASSTQRSGDSNQPQHF
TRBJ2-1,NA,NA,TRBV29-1,CSASPTEHYNEQFF
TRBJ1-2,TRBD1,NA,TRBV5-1,CASSPLEPGQGANYGYTF
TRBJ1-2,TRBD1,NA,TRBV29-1,CSVEDDRDYGYTF
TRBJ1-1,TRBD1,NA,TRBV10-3,CAISDPTGLNTEAFF
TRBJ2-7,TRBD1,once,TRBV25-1,CASSEFGRDSITYEQYF
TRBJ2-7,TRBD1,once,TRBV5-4,CASSGLTGRVDEQYF
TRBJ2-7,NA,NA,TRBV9,CASSVGWGSSYEQYF
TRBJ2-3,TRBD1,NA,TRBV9,CASSGTPGQGITDTQYF
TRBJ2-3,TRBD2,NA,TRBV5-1,CASSYQRDLTDTQYF
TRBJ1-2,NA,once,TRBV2,CASSEALPGATFYGYTF
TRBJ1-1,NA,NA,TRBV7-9,CASSRGAKPEAFF
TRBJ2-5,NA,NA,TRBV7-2,CASKGGDLRQETQYF
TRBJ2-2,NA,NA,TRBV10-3,CAISESIGPGELFF
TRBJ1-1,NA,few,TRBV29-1,CSVERGANTEAFF
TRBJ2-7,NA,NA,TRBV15,CATSREDGFLYEQYF
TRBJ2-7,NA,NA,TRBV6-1,CASSELGTTTYEQYF
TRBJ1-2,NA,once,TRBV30,CAWGLGGNYGYTF
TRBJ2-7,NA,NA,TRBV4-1,CASSQNGYEQYF
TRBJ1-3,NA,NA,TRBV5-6,CASSLSLNSGNTIYF
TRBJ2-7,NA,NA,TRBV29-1,CSVGDVDSYEQYF
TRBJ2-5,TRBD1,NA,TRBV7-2,CASSLALRRPGGQETQYF
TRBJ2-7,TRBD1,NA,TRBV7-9,CATEDRFSYEQYF
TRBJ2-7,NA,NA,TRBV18,CASSPPTVYEQYF
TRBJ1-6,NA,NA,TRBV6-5,CASSYSDSKGSPLHF
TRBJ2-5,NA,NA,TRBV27,CASSTGTDLQETQYF
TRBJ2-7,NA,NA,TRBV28,CASSFQDGYEQYF
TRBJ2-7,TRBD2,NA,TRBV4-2,CASSQDPPTSGGWIPYEQYF
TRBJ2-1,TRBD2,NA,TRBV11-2,CASSLVVGTSGHPSNEQFF